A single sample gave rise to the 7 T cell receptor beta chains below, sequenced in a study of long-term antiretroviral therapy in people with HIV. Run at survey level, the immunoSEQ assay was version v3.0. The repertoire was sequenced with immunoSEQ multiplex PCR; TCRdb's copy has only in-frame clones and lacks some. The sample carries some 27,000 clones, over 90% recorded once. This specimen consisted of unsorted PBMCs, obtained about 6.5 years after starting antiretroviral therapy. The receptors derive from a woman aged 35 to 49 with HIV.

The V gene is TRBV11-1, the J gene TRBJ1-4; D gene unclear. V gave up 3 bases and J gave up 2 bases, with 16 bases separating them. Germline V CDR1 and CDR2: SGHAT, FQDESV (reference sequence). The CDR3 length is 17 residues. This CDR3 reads CASSFSPLEGTNEKLFF. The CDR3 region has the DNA TGTGCCAGCAGCTTCTCCCCCTTGGAGGGTACTAATGAAAAACTGTTTTTT.

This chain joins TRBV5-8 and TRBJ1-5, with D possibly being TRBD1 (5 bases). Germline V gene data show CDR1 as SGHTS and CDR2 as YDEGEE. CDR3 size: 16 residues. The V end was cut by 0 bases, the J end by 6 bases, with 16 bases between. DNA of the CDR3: TGTGCCAGCAGCTTGGTGGTCGGGGGGGGGACTCAGCCCCAGCATTTT. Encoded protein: CASSLVVGGGTQPQHF.

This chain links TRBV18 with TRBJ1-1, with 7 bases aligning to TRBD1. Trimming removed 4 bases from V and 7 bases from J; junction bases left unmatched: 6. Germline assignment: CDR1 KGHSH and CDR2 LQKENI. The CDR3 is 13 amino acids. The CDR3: CASSLRQGDEAFF. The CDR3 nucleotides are TGTGCCAGCTCACTTAGACAGGGCGATGAAGCTTTCTTT.

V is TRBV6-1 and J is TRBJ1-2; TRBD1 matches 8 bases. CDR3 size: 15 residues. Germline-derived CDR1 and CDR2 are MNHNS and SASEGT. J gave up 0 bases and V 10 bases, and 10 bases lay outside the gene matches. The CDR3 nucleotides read TGTGCCACCAGCGGCCGGACAGGGACTAACTATGGCTACACCTTC. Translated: CATSGRTGTNYGYTF.

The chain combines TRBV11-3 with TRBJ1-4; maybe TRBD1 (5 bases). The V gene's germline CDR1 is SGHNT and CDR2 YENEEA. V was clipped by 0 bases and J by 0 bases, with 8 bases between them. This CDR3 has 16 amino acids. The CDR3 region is CASSLEGRATNEKLFF. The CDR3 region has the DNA TGTGCCAGCAGCTTAGAGGGGCGAGCAACTAATGAAAAACTGTTTTTT.

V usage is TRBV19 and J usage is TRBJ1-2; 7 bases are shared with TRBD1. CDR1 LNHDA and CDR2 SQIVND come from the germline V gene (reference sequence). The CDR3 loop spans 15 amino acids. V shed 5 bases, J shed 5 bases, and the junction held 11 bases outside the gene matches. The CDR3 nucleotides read TGTGCCAGTAGTTCTCCGGGACAGTTAACTTATGGCTACACCTTC. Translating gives CASSSPGQLTYGYTF.

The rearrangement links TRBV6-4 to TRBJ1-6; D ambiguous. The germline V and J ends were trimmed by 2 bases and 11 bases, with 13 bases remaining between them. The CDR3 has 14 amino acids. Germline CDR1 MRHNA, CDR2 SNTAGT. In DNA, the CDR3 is TGTGCCAGCAGTGACGTCCCTCGTACTGCACCCCTCCACTTT. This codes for CASSDVPRTAPLHF.